The 3 T cell receptor beta chains presented below share a single source sample, sequenced in a study of tumor-infiltrating lymphocytes in primary liver carcinoma. Starting material for RNA and DNA co-extraction consisted of about 20-33 mg of unsorted bulk tissue. With a constant-region primer, TCR beta cDNA was made from 450 to 500 ng of total RNA. Library construction for TCR beta comprised three nested multiplex PCR rounds performed with slightly modified ARM-PCR. Amplification in the first two PCR rounds was performed using TRBV1-TRBV30 forward primers and a C-beta reverse primer for roughly 9 cycles each. MiXCR was run by TCRdb on the multiplex PCR reads, yielding one entry per CDR3 protein. In the table there are about 120,000 distinct CDR3 sequences, approximately 71% of which are singletons. Source material: tumor-adjacent normal liver tissue. Receptors were obtained from a woman in her sixties with primary liver carcinoma and hepatitis B virus infection.

The chain has TRBV27 and TRBJ2-3; possible D gene TRBD2, 6 bases. The CDR3 is made up of 17 amino acids. Trimming cost V 0 bases and J 2 bases, with 15 bases left between them. CDR1 and CDR2 from the germline V gene are MNHEY and SMNVEV (reference sequence). CDR3 sequence: CASSLSVRESHTDTQYF. CDR3 bases: TGTGCCAGCAGTTTATCAGTCCGGGAGTCTCACACAGATACGCAGTATTTT.

The sample holds one count of this clonotype. Possible read error: a much larger clone is one base away. CDR3 residues: CASIRSAGEKLFF. CDR3 DNA: TGTGCCAGCATCCGCTCCGCGGGTGAAAAACTGTTTTTT. This chain joins TRBV7-9 and TRBJ1-4; D gene unclear. Germline lookup yields CDR1 SEHNR and CDR2 FQNEAQ (reference sequence). V shed 7 bases and J shed 7 bases, with 13 bases lying between them. This CDR3 is 13 amino acids long.

This clonotype was counted ten times or more. The chain has TRBV4-1 and TRBJ2-7, with TRBD2 matching 8 bases. J lost 2 bases, V lost 5 bases, and 14 bases had no gene match. Germline lookup yields CDR1 MGHRA and CDR2 YSYEKL. The CDR3 length is 17 residues. CDR3 amino acids: CASSWALVTSGTYEQYF. In DNA, the CDR3 is TGCGCCAGCAGCTGGGCCCTGGTAACTAGCGGAACCTACGAGCAGTACTTC.